This is a list of T cell receptor beta chains from one sample in a study of shared clonotypes between healthy human individuals. Only in-frame clones appear in the TCRdb table, and some are missing; sequencing was by immunoSEQ multiplex PCR. This table has 2 million to 3 million clones, 93% appearing once. The material sequenced was naive CD4+ T cells from PBMCs. All receptors come from a young man in good health. Some clones in this sample may be carry-over from other donors' samples. The CDR3 runs from the conserved cysteine through the conserved F or W. A D gene is named only where the DNA matches it firmly. Size is omitted from some rows. Given values are once, few, many or a class for expanded clones.

d_call,clone_size,j_call,v_call,cdr3_aa,cdr3_nt
.,.,TRBJ2-3,TRBV5-4,CASSLDRPDTQYF,TGTGCCAGCAGCTTGGACAGACCAGATACGCAGTATTTT
.,.,TRBJ2-1,TRBV7-6,CASNLYLGPTRRNEQFF,TGTGCCAGCAACCTATACCTCGGACCCACTAGGAGAAATGAGCAGTTCTTC
.,.,TRBJ1-3,TRBV7-2,CASSQDRPISGNTIYF,TGTGCCAGCAGCCAAGACAGGCCCATCTCTGGAAACACCATATATTTT
TRBD2,.,TRBJ2-3,TRBV7-6,CASSLLGTSGTDTQYF,TGTGCCAGCAGCCTCCTCGGGACTAGCGGCACAGATACGCAGTATTTT
.,.,TRBJ2-3,TRBV1,CTSSQFPGLTTDTQCF,TGCACCAGCAGCCAATTTCCGGGACTCACCACAGATACGCAGTGTTTT
.,.,TRBJ2-1,TRBV4-2,CASSPGRGVSNEQFF,TGTGCCAGCAGCCCTGGTCGAGGAGTCAGCAATGAGCAGTTCTTC
TRBD2,once,TRBJ2-3,TRBV6-5,CASSRTSLADTQYF,TGTGCCAGCAGTAGGACTAGCCTCGCAGATACGCAGTATTTT
.,.,TRBJ1-3,TRBV28,CASSFRFTGSGNTIYF,TGTGCCAGCAGTTTTCGATTTACAGGGTCTGGAAACACCATATATTTT
.,once,TRBJ2-4,TRBV5-1,CASSTDTSGNIQYF,TGCGCCAGCAGCACGGACACTTCAGGGAACATTCAGTACTTC
.,.,TRBJ2-5,TRBV28,CASSRSGGRQTQYF,TGTGCCAGCAGTCGGTCAGGGGGGAGGCAGACCCAGTACTTC